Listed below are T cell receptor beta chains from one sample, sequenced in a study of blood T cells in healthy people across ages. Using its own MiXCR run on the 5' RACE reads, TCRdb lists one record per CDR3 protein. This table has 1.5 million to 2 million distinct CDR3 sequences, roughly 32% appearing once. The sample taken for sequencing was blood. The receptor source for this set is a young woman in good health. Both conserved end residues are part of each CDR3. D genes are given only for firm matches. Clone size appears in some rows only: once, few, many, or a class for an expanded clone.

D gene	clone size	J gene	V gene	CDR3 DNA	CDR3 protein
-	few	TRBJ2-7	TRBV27	TGTGCCAGCAGTTCCAGGGCATCCGACGAGCAGTACTTC	CASSSRASDEQYF
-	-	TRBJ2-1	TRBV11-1	TGTGCCAGCGGGGGGATGCCGGTGGGCCAGGAGCAGTTCTTC	CASGGMPVGQEQFF
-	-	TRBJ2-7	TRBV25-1	TGTGCCAGCAGTGGGGGGTTAGTGGCCTACGAGCAGTACTTC	CASSGGLVAYEQYF
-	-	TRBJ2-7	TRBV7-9	TGTGCCAGCAGCTTATCCGAGTACGAGCAGTACTTC	CASSLSEYEQYF
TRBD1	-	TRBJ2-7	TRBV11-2	TGTGCCAGCAGCTTGGCTGGGACAGCTGTGCGGGAGCAGTACTTC	CASSLAGTAVREQYF
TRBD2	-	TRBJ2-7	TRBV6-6	TGTGCCAGCGGGACTAGCGCCGGCTACGAGCAGTACTTC	CASGTSAGYEQYF
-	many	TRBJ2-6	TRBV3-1	TGTGCCAGCAGCCACAGGGAAACTGGGGCCAACGTCCTGACTTTC	CASSHRETGANVLTF
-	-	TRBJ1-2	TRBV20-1	TGCAGTGCTCATACCGGGTCGCCCTATGGCTACACCTTC	CSAHTGSPYGYTF
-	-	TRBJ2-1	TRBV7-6	TGTGCCAGCAGCTTAGAGATCTGGCGGCTAAACAATGAGCAGTTCTTC	CASSLEIWRLNNEQFF
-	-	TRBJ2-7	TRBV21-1	TGTGCCAGCGCCGGGACAGGGCCCTACGAGCAGTACTTC	CASAGTGPYEQYF
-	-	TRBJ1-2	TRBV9	TGTGCCAGCAGCGGAATTAATTCGAACTATGGCTACACCTTC	CASSGINSNYGYTF
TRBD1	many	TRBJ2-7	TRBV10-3	TGTGCCATCAGGACCATACCCCCGGCGGGACAGGGCTACGAGCAGTACTTC	CAIRTIPPAGQGYEQYF
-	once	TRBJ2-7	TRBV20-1	TGCAGTGCTAGGAGGGGGGACCTTGGTTACGAGCAGTACTTC	CSARRGDLGYEQYF
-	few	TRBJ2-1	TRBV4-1	TGCGCCAGCAGCCAACCAGCCAGTGAGCAGTTCTTC	CASSQPASEQFF
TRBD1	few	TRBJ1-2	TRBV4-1	TGCGCCAGCAGCCCCCGGGCAGGGGGCTTCTATGGCTACACCTTC	CASSPRAGGFYGYTF
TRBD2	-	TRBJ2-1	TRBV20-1	TGCAGTGCTGGGAGAGTAGCGGGGGGGCCCCATGAGCAGTTCTTC	CSAGRVAGGPHEQFF
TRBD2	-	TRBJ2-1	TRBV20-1	TGCAGTGCGAGCGGGGGGCTCGGGAATGAGCAGTTCTTC	CSASGGLGNEQFF